A single sample gave rise to the 3 T cell receptor beta chains below, sequenced in a study of T-cell reconstitution after alpha-beta-depleted transplantation in children. A library of TCRbeta sequences, prepared with unique molecular identifiers, was generated. TCRdb passed the PCR reads through MiXCR, listing each CDR3 protein once. The sample yields around 500,000 distinct CDR3 sequences, 23% seen once. The sequencing here drew on PBMCs, mostly from graft donor cells, taken 360 days after TCRalphabeta/CD19-depleted stem cell transplant. These receptors were obtained from a boy under three years old who had a stem cell transplant for acute myeloid leukemia, so the T cells may come from the graft donor.

This clonotype has ten or more counts. The chain uses TRBV3-1 and TRBJ2-1, with no clear D. V was trimmed by 1 base and J by 2 bases, leaving 9 bases between them. Germline lookup yields CDR1 LGHDT and CDR2 YNNKEL (reference sequence). This CDR3 has 15 residues. For the CDR3, the DNA is TGTGCCAGCAGCCAAGGAGTGGGAACCTACAATGAGCAGTTCTTC. This codes for CASSQGVGTYNEQFF.

A few counts support this clonotype. The chain uses TRBV20-1 and TRBJ2-1; 10 bases map to TRBD2. CDR3 length equals 16 residues. The germline V gene encodes CDR1 DFQATT and CDR2 SNEGSKA (reference sequence). J was trimmed by 5 bases and V by 0 bases; bases with no gene match: 7. As DNA, the CDR3 is TGCAGTGCTAGAGATAATAGCGGGGGGCCCCACAATGAGCAGTTCTTC. It codes for CSARDNSGGPHNEQFF.

This clonotype was detected many times. This chain connects TRBV28 to TRBJ1-3; D gene ambiguous. The CDR3 is made up of 16 amino acids. V gave up 3 bases and J gave up 2 bases, with 14 bases separating them. Germline CDR1 MDHEN, CDR2 SYDVKM. DNA for the CDR3: TGTGCCAGCAGTTTCGACGCTTTAGTCGCTGGAAACACCATATATTTT. Protein sequence: CASSFDALVAGNTIYF.